This is a list of T cell receptor beta chains from one sample in a study of cytomegalovirus exposure and HLA in healthy donors. Sequencing was performed with immunoSEQ multiplex PCR; in TCRdb, only in-frame clones are kept and a portion is missing. The sample shows 150,000 to 250,000 clones, about three quarters of them seen only once. Sequencing was performed on PBMCs. These receptors originate from a woman under 40 in good health and CMV-seronegative. Each CDR3 is given with its conserved first and last residue. Size is omitted from some rows. Given values are once, few, many or a class for expanded clones.

abundance,v_gene,j_gene,CDR3aa
.,TRBV7-3,TRBJ1-2,CASSSLRVDGYTF
.,TRBV4-1,TRBJ1-2,CASSLNDRGRYGYTF
.,TRBV18,TRBJ2-7,CASSPDMVQYF
.,TRBV27,TRBJ2-1,CASSETGTGGWNEQFF
many,TRBV14,TRBJ1-2,CASSQDLHRGRGNYGYTF
.,TRBV5-8,TRBJ2-7,CASSPDSYEQYF
.,TRBV30,TRBJ2-2,CAWSRISSGGATGELFF
.,TRBV5-1,TRBJ2-1,CASSLGLAGDYLQFF
few,TRBV28,TRBJ2-5,CASRSQGRGETQYF
.,TRBV30,TRBJ2-7,CAWSRHSGIKSDEQYF